This T cell receptor (beta chain) was identified in a study of response to subunit inactivated influenza vaccine listed by TCRdb under 2018. In terms of the full investigation: Deep quantitative profiling of the T cell receptor repertoire was used in the study to follow responses to a trivalent subunit inactivated influenza vaccine.

This clonotype was observed a handful of times. Its antigen specificity is not known. Base qualities are not at hand, and no much larger clone is one base apart. The full study reports these points: According to the authors, only a limited number of new T cells may be recruited by each seasonal influenza vaccination.

The germline V gene gives CDR1 as SQVTM and CDR2 as ANQGSEA. The CDR3 has 15 amino acids, counting the end cysteine and phenylalanine. The read is trimmed to its CDR3 DNA, 45 bases read in frame from base 1. V is pared back by 3 bases and J by 5 bases, with 16 bases lying between the germline termini. The library was produced with RT-PCR. The sample was run on an Illumina HiSeq 2500. The public reads were run again by TCRdb, first through fastp at Q25 and then through MiXCR, and only productive beta chains were kept. All rows with the same CDR3 protein become a single entry with the most common DNA and genes. The sample table shows around 470,000 distinct CDR3 sequences, and more than 7% are seen once. The ten largest clones add up to approximately 14% of the sample.

Sample: PBMCs from blood, taken around 2 years after vaccination. The chain uses TRBV29-1 and TRBJ2-2, with the D call perhaps TRBD1 or TRBD2, as 6 bases match in each case. This receptor was identified in a man aged 50-75 years who received an inactivated influenza vaccine. Donor details come from another sample of the same person, matched by shared clones. CDR3 reads: CSVDGGGVGTGELFF. The sequenced DNA: TGCAGCGTTGACGGAGGGGGTGTAGGGACCGGGGAGCTGTTTTTT.